This T cell receptor beta chain was sequenced during a study of early T cells in non-severe SARS-CoV-2 infection. Study summary: From unsorted whole blood, bulk RNA was sequenced, and the chains remained unpaired.

Individual cDNA molecules each received unique molecular identifiers attached to them. TCRdb recomputed calls from the 5' RACE reads with MiXCR, one row per CDR3 protein. The sample carries some 25,000 distinct CDR3 sequences, around 4% recorded once. Points from the study as a whole: Comparison of clonotypes with VDJdb favored anti-spike CD8 responses while missing private and CD4 specificities.

This CDR3 has 13 residues. Looked up from germline, CDR1 is DFQATT and CDR2 is SNEGSKA (reference sequence). Trimming took off 1 base at V and 3 bases at J, with 7 bases between the two ends. This clonotype showed up just a few times. What it binds is not known. The clonotype originates from an adult who was a healthcare worker with PCR-confirmed SARS-CoV-2 infection or an uninfected control (not recorded which). The chain recombines TRBV20-1 with TRBJ2-1, with D unresolved. The sequenced material came from whole blood. DNA for the CDR3: TGCAGTGCTAGAGTTAGCTTCTACAATGAGCAGTTCTTC. This translates into CSARVSFYNEQFF.